This T cell receptor (beta chain) was found in a study of CD8+CD57+ T cells in acquired aplastic anemia. On the study more broadly: The DNA of sorted CD4+ and CD8+ cells averaged 3.2 ug. Regarding the study as a whole: No significant patient-versus-control difference appeared in CD8+ Simpson's diversity.

All patients picked for sequencing had shown, by flow cytometry, an expansion of CD8+CD57+ cells. The patients, all of them, had severe acquired aplastic anemia. At the time of blood sampling, patients had not yet received any therapy. There are a few counts of this clonotype. Its antigen is as yet unknown. This CDR3 is 13 amino acids long. CDR1 and CDR2 (germline): SGHKS, YYEKEE (reference sequence). V was shortened by 1 base and J by 2 bases, with 7 bases between the two germline ends. Genomic DNA, the template, was used for profiling of the TCR beta VDJ and CDR3. TCRdb re-derived calls from the reads in MiXCR, one entry per CDR3 protein. The table includes under 200,000 distinct CDR3 sequences, about 45% detected once.

The material sequenced was sorted CD4+, CD8+, or CD8+CD57+ T cells (not recorded which) from PBMCs. The genes are TRBV5-5 and TRBJ2-7, with D hard to call. This sequence was found in a human donor with aplastic anemia. The CDR3 region is CASSLTPAYEQYF. The CDR3 bases are TGTGCCAGCAGCTTGACTCCAGCCTACGAGCAGTACTTC. The whole variable domain, filled in from reference TRBV5-5 and TRBJ2-7, reads DAGVTQSPTHLIKTRGQQVTLRCSPISGHKSVSWYQQVLGQGPQFIFQYYEKEERGRGNFPDRFSARQFPNYSSELNVNALLLGDSALYLCASSLTPAYEQYFGPGTRLTVT.